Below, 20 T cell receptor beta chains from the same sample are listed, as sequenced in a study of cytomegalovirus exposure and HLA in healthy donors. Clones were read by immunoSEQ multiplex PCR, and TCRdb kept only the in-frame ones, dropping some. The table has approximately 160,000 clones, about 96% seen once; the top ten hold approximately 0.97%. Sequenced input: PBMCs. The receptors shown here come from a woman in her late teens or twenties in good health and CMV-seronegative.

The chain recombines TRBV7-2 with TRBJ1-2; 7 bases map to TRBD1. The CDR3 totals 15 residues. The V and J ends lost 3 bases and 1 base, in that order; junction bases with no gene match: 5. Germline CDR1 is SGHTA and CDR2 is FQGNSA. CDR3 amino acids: CASSFSTGDNYGYTF. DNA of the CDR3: TGTGCCAGCAGCTTTTCAACAGGGGATAACTATGGCTACACCTTC.

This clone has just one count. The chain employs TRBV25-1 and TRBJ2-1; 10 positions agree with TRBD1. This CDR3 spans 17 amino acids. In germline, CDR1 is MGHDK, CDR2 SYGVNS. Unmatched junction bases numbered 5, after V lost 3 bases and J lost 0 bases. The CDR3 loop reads CASSDSGQGSSYNEQFF. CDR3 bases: TGTGCCAGCAGTGATTCGGGACAGGGGAGCTCCTACAATGAGCAGTTCTTC.

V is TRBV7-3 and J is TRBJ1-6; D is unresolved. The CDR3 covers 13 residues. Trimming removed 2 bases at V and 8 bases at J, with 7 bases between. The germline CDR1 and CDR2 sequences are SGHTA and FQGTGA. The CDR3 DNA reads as TGTGCCAGCAGCTTATGGAGGGATTCACCCCTCCACTTT. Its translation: CASSLWRDSPLHF. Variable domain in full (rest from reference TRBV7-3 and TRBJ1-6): GAGVSQTPSNKVTEKGKYVELRCDPISGHTALYWYRQSLGQGPEFLIYFQGTGAADDSGLPNDRFFAVRPEGSVSTLKIQRTERGDSAVYLCASSLWRDSPLHFGNGTRLTVT.

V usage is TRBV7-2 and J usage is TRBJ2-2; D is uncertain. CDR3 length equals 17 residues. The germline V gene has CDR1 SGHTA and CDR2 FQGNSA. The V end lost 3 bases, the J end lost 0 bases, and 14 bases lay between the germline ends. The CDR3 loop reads CASSFDRVYSNTGELFF. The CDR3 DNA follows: TGTGCCAGCAGCTTTGACCGGGTGTATTCGAACACCGGGGAGCTGTTTTTT.

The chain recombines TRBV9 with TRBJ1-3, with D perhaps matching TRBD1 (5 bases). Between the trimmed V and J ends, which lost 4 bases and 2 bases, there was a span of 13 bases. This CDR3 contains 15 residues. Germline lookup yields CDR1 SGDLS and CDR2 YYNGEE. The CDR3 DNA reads TGTGCCAGCAGCCCACGCAGGGAAACTGGAAACACCATATATTTT. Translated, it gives CASSPRRETGNTIYF.

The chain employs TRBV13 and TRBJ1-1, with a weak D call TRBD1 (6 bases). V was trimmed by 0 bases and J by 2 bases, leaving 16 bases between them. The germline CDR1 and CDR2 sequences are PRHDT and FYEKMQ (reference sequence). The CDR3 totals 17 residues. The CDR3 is CASSLGRGQLGNTEAFF. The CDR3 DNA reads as TGTGCCAGCAGCTTAGGCCGAGGACAGCTAGGTAACACTGAAGCTTTCTTT.

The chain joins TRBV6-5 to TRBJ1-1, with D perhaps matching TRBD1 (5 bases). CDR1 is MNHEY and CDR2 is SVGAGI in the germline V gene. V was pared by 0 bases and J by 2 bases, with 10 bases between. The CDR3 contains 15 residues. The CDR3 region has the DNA TGTGCCAGCAGTTACTCGGGGCGGCGAAACACTGAAGCTTTCTTT. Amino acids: CASSYSGRRNTEAFF.

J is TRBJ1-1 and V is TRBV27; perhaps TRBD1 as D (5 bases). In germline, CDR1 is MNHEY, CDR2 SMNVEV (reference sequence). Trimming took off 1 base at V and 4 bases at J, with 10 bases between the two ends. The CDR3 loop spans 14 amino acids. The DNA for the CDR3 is TGTGCCAGCAGTTTATGGGGGGTCGGCACTGAAGCTTTCTTT. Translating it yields CASSLWGVGTEAFF.

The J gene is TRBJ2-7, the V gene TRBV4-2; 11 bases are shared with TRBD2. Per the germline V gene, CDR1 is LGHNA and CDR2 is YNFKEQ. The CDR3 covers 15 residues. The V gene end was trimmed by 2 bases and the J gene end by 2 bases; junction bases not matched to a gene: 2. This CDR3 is CASSQRLAGTYEQYF. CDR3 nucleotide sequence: TGTGCCAGCAGCCAAAGACTAGCGGGAACCTACGAGCAGTACTTC.

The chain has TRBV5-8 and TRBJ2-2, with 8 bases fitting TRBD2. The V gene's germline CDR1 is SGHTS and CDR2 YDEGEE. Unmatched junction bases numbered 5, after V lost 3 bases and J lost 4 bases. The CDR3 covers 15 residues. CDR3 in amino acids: CASSWGLGGTGELFF. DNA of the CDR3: TGTGCCAGCAGCTGGGGACTAGGCGGCACCGGGGAGCTGTTTTTT.

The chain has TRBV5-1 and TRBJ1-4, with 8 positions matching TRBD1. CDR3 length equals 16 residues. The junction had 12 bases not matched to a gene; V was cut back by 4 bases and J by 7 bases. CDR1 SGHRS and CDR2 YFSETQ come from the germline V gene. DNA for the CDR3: TGCGCCAGCAGCGAATCCAGGGGGCCAGAAGGTGAAAAACTGTTTTTT. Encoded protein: CASSESRGPEGEKLFF. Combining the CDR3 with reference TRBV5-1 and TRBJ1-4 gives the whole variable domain KAGVTQTPRYLIKTRGQQVTLSCSPISGHRSVSWYQQTPGQGLQFLFEYFSETQRNKGNFPGRFSGRQFSNSRSEMNVSTLELGDSALYLCASSESRGPEGEKLFFGSGTQLSVL.

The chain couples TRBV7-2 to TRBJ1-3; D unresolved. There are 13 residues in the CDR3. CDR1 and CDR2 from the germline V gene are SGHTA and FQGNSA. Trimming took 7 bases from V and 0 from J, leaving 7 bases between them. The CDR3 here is CASKFNSGNTIYF. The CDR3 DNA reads TGTGCCAGCAAATTCAACTCTGGAAACACCATATATTTT. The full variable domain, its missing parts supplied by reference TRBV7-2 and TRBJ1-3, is GAGVSQSPSNKVTEKGKDVELRCDPISGHTALYWYRQSLGQGLEFLIYFQGNSAPDKSGLPSDRFSAERTGGSVSTLTIQRTQQEDSAVYLCASKFNSGNTIYFGEGSWLTVV.

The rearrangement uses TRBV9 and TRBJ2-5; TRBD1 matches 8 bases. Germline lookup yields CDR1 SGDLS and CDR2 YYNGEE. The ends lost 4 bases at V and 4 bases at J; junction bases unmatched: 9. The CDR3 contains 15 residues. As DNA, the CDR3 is TGTGCCAGCAGCTCCCAGGGGGCGTCGGGAGAGACCCAGTACTTC. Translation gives CASSSQGASGETQYF.

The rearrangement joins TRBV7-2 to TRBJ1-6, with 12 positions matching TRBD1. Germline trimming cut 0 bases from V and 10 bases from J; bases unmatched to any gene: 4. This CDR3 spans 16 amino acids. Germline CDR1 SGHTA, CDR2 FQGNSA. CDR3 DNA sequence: TGTGCCAGCAGCTTAGCGGGGACAGGGGGCCACTCACCCCTCCACTTT. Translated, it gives CASSLAGTGGHSPLHF.

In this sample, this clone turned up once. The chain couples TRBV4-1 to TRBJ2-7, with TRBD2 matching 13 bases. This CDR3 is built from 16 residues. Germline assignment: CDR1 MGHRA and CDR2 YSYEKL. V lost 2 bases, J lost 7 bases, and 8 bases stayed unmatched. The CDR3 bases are TGCGCCAGCAGCCAATACGGGACTAGCGGGGTTGGGGAGCAGTACTTC. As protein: CASSQYGTSGVGEQYF.

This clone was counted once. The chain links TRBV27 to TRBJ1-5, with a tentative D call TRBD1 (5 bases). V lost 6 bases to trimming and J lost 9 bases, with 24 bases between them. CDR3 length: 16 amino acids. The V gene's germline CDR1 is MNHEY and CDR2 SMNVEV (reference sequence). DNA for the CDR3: TGTGCCAGCAGCCCCAAAGGACACACCCTAAAGTGGCCCCAGCATTTT. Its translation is CASSPKGHTLKWPQHF.

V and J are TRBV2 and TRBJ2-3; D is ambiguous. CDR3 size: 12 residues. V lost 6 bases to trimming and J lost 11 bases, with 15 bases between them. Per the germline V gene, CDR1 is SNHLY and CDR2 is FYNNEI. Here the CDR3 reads CASSLIGPGQYF. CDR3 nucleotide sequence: TGTGCCAGCAGCCTGATTGGCCCAGGGCAGTATTTT.

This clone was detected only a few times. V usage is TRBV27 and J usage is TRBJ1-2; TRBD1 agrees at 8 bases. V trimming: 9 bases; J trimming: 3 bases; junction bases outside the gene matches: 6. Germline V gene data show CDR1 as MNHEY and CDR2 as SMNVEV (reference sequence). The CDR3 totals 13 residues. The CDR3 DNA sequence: TGTGCCAGTTGGGGGACAGGCGACTATGGCTACACCTTC. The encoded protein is CASWGTGDYGYTF.

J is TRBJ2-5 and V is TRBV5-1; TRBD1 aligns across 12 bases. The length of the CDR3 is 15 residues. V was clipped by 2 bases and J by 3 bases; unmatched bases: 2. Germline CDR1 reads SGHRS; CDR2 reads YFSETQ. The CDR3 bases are TGCGCCAGCAGCTTAGGGACAGGGGGCGAAGAGACCCAGTACTTC. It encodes CASSLGTGGEETQYF.

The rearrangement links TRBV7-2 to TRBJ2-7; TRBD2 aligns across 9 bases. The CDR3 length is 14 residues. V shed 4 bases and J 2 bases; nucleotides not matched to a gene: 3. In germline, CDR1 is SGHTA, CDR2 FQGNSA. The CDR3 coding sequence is TGTGCCAGCAGCTCCCTAGCGGGGACCTACGAGCAGTACTTC. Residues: CASSSLAGTYEQYF.